This T cell receptor beta chain was recorded in a study of early T cells in non-severe SARS-CoV-2 infection. About the study: The sequenced material was bulk RNA from unsorted whole blood, and its chains were unpaired. Whole-study findings and limits: Matches to VDJdb favored anti-spike CD8 responses and missed private and CD4 specificities.

The germline gives CDR1 DFQATT, CDR2 SNEGSKA (reference sequence). The CDR3 totals 18 residues. The junction had 8 bases not matched to a gene; V was cut back by 5 bases and J by 0 bases. Attached unique molecular identifiers marked individual cDNA molecules. MiXCR, applied by TCRdb to the 5' RACE reads, yields one record per CDR3 protein. The sample gives over 80,000 distinct CDR3 sequences, about 12% of which show up once; about 4.6% is in the top ten. Remarks on this clonotype: The antigen is not known.

This clonotype was sampled from an adult who was a healthcare worker with PCR-confirmed SARS-CoV-2 infection or an uninfected control (not recorded which). This chain uses TRBV20-1 with TRBJ2-4, with TRBD2 matching 15 bases. Sequences were derived from whole blood, sampled at baseline. CDR3 in amino acids: CSASRTSGGEEAKNIQYF. The CDR3 nucleotides are TGCAGTGCTTCTCGGACTAGCGGGGGGGAGGAAGCCAAAAACATTCAGTACTTC.